These T cell receptor beta chains were read from a single sample in a study of T cell changes during pregnancy in multiple sclerosis. The repertoire was sequenced with immunoSEQ multiplex PCR; TCRdb's copy has only in-frame clones and lacks some. The table has about 59,000 clones, about 94% seen once; the top ten hold about 0.33%. Sequenced here: CD4+ T cells from peripheral blood mononuclear cells, sampled before pregnancy. Source of these receptors: a female donor with multiple sclerosis, enrolled in a pregnancy study. Each CDR3 is given with its conserved first and last residue. The D gene is left open where the match is weak. The listing skips clone size in some rows; elsewhere it reads once, few, many or a size class.

clone_size	j_call	d_call	v_call	cdr3_nt	cdr3_aa
.	TRBJ1-1	.	TRBV6-6	TGTGCCAGCAGTTATCGCGGGGGGGCTTATGAAGCTTTCTTT	CASSYRGGAYEAFF
.	TRBJ1-2	TRBD1	TRBV6-1	TGTGCCAGCAGTGAAGGACAGGGCGGCTTTTATGGCTACACCTTC	CASSEGQGGFYGYTF
.	TRBJ2-5	TRBD1	TRBV5-4	TGTGCCAGCAGCTTGGCCAGGACAGGGGTAGAGACCCAGTACTTC	CASSLARTGVETQYF
.	TRBJ1-5	.	TRBV27	TGTGCCAGCAGTCCTGCAAGCGGGGGCTCTAGGTTGAGCAATCAGCCCCAGCATTTT	CASSPASGGSRLSNQPQHF
.	TRBJ2-3	.	TRBV2	TGTGCCAGCATATCTGGCGGGCCCCGGGGCACAGATACGCAGTATTTT	CASISGGPRGTDTQYF
.	TRBJ2-7	TRBD2	TRBV4-3	TGCGCCAGCAGCCAAGATTTCGAGGCGGGAGCTTTCCACGAGCAGTACTTC	CASSQDFEAGAFHEQYF
.	TRBJ2-7	TRBD2	TRBV18	TGTGCCAGCTCTCCGGGACTAGACGGTAACGAGCAGTACTTC	CASSPGLDGNEQYF
.	TRBJ1-1	.	TRBV29-1	TGCAGCGCTGCGGGAGGGAGCGGGGGCACTGAAGCTTTCTTT	CSAAGGSGGTEAFF
few	TRBJ2-5	TRBD2	TRBV5-1	TGCGCCAGCAGCCCGGGACTAGCGGGAGCTTCTGAGACCCAGTACTTC	CASSPGLAGASETQYF
.	TRBJ2-2	.	TRBV7-2	TGTGCCAGCAGCTTAGCCCCCCTTACGAACACCGGGGAGCTGTTTTTT	CASSLAPLTNTGELFF
few	TRBJ2-1	.	TRBV9	TGTGCCAGCAGCGTAGACCCTCGCGGGAAAGACAATGAGCAGTTCTTC	CASSVDPRGKDNEQFF
few	TRBJ2-5	.	TRBV29-1	TGCAGCGTTGCTGAGGGAAGGGAGACCCAGTACTTC	CSVAEGRETQYF
.	TRBJ1-4	.	TRBV27	TGTGCCAGCGGCCTATACGCAAACGGGAGGGCACCTAATGAAAAACTGTTTTTT	CASGLYANGRAPNEKLFF
.	TRBJ2-4	.	TRBV18	TGTGCCAGCTCACCAAGGGGGACCAAAAACATTCAGTACTTC	CASSPRGTKNIQYF
.	TRBJ1-1	.	TRBV5-1	TGCGCCAGCAGCTCTGACCCTATAAACAGGGACACTGAAGCTTTCTTT	CASSSDPINRDTEAFF
.	TRBJ1-2	.	TRBV5-7	TGTGCCAGCAGCTTGGACGGATGCGGCTATGGCTACACCTTC	CASSLDGCGYGYTF
.	TRBJ2-2	.	TRBV7-3	TGTGCCAGCAGCTTAAGACATATCGCGAACACCGGGGAGCTGTTTTTT	CASSLRHIANTGELFF
.	TRBJ2-3	.	TRBV9	TGTGCCAGCAGCGTGAGTAGTACCACAGATACGCAGTATTTT	CASSVSSTTDTQYF
few	TRBJ1-1	.	TRBV27	TGTGCCAGCAGTCCACTCGGGACAAGGGGACCGAACACTGAAGCTTTCTTT	CASSPLGTRGPNTEAFF
.	TRBJ2-7	TRBD2	TRBV14	TGTGCCAGCAGCCAATTGGGCGGGAGGGTCCGCGAGCAGTACTTC	CASSQLGGRVREQYF
once	TRBJ2-7	TRBD2	TRBV5-5	TGTGCCAGCAGCTTTCAGGGAGGGCACGGCTACGAGCAGTACTTC	CASSFQGGHGYEQYF
.	TRBJ1-2	.	TRBV6-1	TGTGCCAGCAGTGAAACGGTAATAGATGGCTACACCTTC	CASSETVIDGYTF
.	TRBJ2-1	TRBD2	TRBV7-3	TGTGCCAGCAGCTTATTGGGCGGGAGGGTCGGGGGTGAGCAGTTCTTC	CASSLLGGRVGGEQFF
.	TRBJ1-2	.	TRBV5-4	TGTGCCAGCAGCTCCTACAAACAGGGATTCGATGGCTACACCTTC	CASSSYKQGFDGYTF
.	TRBJ2-7	.	TRBV7-2	TGTGCCAGCAGCCCCCAGCGCTCCGGCTACGAGCAGTACTTC	CASSPQRSGYEQYF
once	TRBJ1-1	.	TRBV7-3	TGTGCCAGCAGCCCAGCCCGGGGCACTGAAGCTTTCTTT	CASSPARGTEAFF
.	TRBJ2-5	TRBD1	TRBV11-3	TGTGCCAGCAGCTTTTCACAGGGGGCGAGGGAGACCCAGTACTTC	CASSFSQGARETQYF
.	TRBJ2-5	TRBD2	TRBV5-1	TGCGCCAGCAGCTCGGGACTAGCGGGAGGGATGCAAGAGACCCAGTACTTC	CASSSGLAGGMQETQYF
few	TRBJ2-1	TRBD2	TRBV7-3	TGTGCCAGCAGCACCCTAGCGGGAAATGAGCAGTTCTTC	CASSTLAGNEQFF
.	TRBJ2-1	.	TRBV5-4	TGTGCCAGCAGCGTTCTCAATGAGCAGTTCTTC	CASSVLNEQFF
once	TRBJ2-1	TRBD2	TRBV6-5	TGTGCCAGCAGGGGACTAGCGGGATCAAATGAGCAGTTCTTC	CASRGLAGSNEQFF
.	TRBJ1-3	.	TRBV6-5	TGTGCCAGCAGTTCCGAGGTCCCTCTCCACACCATATATTTT	CASSSEVPLHTIYF
.	TRBJ1-5	.	TRBV6-1	TGTGCCAGCAGTGAAGGAGACACGTTCAATCAGCCCCAGCATTTT	CASSEGDTFNQPQHF
.	TRBJ2-7	TRBD1	TRBV11-2	TGTGCCAGCAAGACAGGGATCTCCTACGAGCAGTACTTC	CASKTGISYEQYF
.	TRBJ1-1	.	TRBV14	TGTGCCAGCAGCCGCCGACAGACCACTGAAGCTTTCTTT	CASSRRQTTEAFF
few	TRBJ1-5	.	TRBV30	TGTGCCTGGAGTGTAAGGGGCAGTCAGCCCCAGCATTTT	CAWSVRGSQPQHF
.	TRBJ2-1	TRBD2	TRBV9	TGTGCCAGCAGCATAACTAGCGGGAGCAACAATGAGCAGTTCTTC	CASSITSGSNNEQFF
.	TRBJ1-2	TRBD1	TRBV6-6	TGTGCCAGCAGTTACCCGCAGGGGGCTGGCTACACCTTC	CASSYPQGAGYTF
once	TRBJ2-3	.	TRBV2	TGTGCCAGCAGCGTTAGCGTGGGCACAGATACGCAGTATTTT	CASSVSVGTDTQYF